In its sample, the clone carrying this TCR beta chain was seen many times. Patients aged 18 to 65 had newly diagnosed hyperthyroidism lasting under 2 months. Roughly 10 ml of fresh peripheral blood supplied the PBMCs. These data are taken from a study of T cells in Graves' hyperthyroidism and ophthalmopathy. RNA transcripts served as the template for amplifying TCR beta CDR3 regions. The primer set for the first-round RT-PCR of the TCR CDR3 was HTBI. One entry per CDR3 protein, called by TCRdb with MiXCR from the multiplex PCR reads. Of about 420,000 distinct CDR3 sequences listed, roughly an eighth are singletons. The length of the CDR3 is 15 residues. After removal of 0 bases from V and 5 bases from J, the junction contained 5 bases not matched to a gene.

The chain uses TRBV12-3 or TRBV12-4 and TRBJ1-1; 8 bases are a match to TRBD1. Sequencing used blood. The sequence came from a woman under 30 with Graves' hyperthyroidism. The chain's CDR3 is CASSLATTGVTEAFF. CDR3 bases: TGTGCCAGCAGTTTAGCGACGACAGGGGTAACTGAAGCTTTCTTT.